This T cell receptor (beta chain) appears in the sequencing data of a study of CD8 T cells in ankylosing spondylitis. Molecular-barcoded quantitative 5'-RACE produced these TCR beta libraries. MiXCR, applied by TCRdb to the 5' RACE reads, yields one record per CDR3 protein. The sample lists about 90,000 distinct CDR3 sequences, about 9% occurring once. Study conclusions and caveats: Disease-linked clones were found to be CD8+ and relatively rare in peripheral blood. Significantly higher representation of disease-linked clones was reported for matched ankylosing spondylitis synovial fluid. Seemingly distinctive of ankylosing spondylitis blood was a TCR beta motif formed by eight highly homologous variants. Earlier reports found some motif variants in synovial fluid and blood in reactive arthritis.

This clonotype was recorded at least ten times. Its antigen is as yet unknown. Germline lookup yields CDR1 SGHVS and CDR2 FQNEAQ. CDR3 size: 15 residues. The V and J ends lost 2 bases and 5 bases respectively, with 15 bases between them. This rearrangement joins TRBV7-8 to TRBJ1-1, with D tentatively TRBD1 (6 bases). This receptor was taken from a male donor with ankylosing spondylitis. Sample: blood, either unsorted or a sorted T cell fraction (not recorded which). The CDR3 nucleotides read TGTGCCAGCAGCTTAAGGGGGATAGGGGGGACTGAAGCTTTCTTT. It is translated as CASSLRGIGGTEAFF.